Sequencing of this T cell receptor beta chain was carried out in a study of T cell repertoires in cytomegalovirus infection. Study-wide findings and caveats: The response measured ex vivo was dominated by TCR beta clonotypes (HLA-C-restricted and CMV-specific).

TCRdb processed the reads anew with MiXCR; each CDR3 protein has one entry. This sample carries 310,000 or so distinct CDR3 sequences, more than 20% of them seen once, and the ten largest clones take about an eighth. Germline V lookup: CDR1 SGHVS, CDR2 FNYEAQ. CDR3 size: 15 residues. Trimming left V 4 bases short and J 5 bases short, with 17 bases between. On this clonotype itself: Its antigen remains unknown.

V gene TRBV7-6 combines with J gene TRBJ2-5; D may correspond to TRBD1 or TRBD2 (5 bases each). This receptor was taken from a human donor in good health (CMV status not recorded). Some clones in this sample may be carry-over from other donors' samples. The starting material was cultured PBMCs, obtained from culture after CMV antigen stimulation. The chain's CDR3 is CASSSLRGGLETQYF. The CDR3 nucleotides read TGTGCCAGCAGCTCCCTAAGGGGCGGGCTGGAGACCCAGTACTTC.